The 27 T cell receptor beta chains presented below share a single source sample, sequenced in a study of regulatory T cells in long-lasting Graves disease. Investigators prepared the TCR beta libraries by applying iRepertoire HTBI primers and Arm-PCR of CDR3 regions. TCRdb analysed the multiplex PCR reads with MiXCR anew, one entry per CDR3 protein. This table has some 200,000 distinct CDR3 sequences, around 20% appearing once. Time point given: newly diagnosed GD, antithyroid drugs for less than 3 months. From RNA extracted from PBMCs, the TCR library was made. The data also belong to a second study, concerning T cells in Graves' hyperthyroidism and ophthalmopathy.

The sequencing here drew on peripheral blood mononuclear cells (PBMCs), taken at new diagnosis, from a patient treated with antithyroid drugs. Receptors originate from a woman in her twenties or thirties with Graves disease.

The chain recombines TRBV12-3 or TRBV12-4 with TRBJ2-5; no reliable D call. The V end lost 2 bases, the J end lost 4 bases, and 11 bases lay between the germline ends. CDR3 length: 14 residues. The CDR3 here is CASSLHRGAETQYF. CDR3 coding DNA: TGTGCCAGCAGTTTACACCGTGGCGCAGAGACCCAGTACTTC.

This clonotype has ten or more counts. The chain couples TRBV20-1 to TRBJ2-6; D is undetermined. Trimming shortened V by 3 bases and J by 2 bases, and 8 bases separated the two germline ends. Germline V gene lookup returns CDR1 DFQATT and CDR2 SNEGSKA (reference sequence). This CDR3 has 14 residues. CDR3 residues: CSASRLPGANVLTF. For the CDR3, the DNA is TGCAGTGCTAGCAGGCTCCCTGGGGCCAACGTCCTGACTTTC.

This clonotype has at least ten counts. The chain links TRBV3-1 to TRBJ2-3; D not certain. CDR3 length: 14 amino acids. The ends were cut back, 1 base at V and 2 bases at J, with 7 bases in the middle. Germline assignment: CDR1 LGHDT and CDR2 YNNKEL (reference sequence). The CDR3 nucleotides read TGTGCCAGCAGCCAAGGGCGCCCCACAGATACGCAGTATTTT. Protein: CASSQGRPTDTQYF.

This clonotype was seen only a few times. The chain combines TRBV10-2 with TRBJ2-7; 9 bases map to TRBD1. The V segment lost 6 bases and the J segment 4 bases; nucleotides outside the gene matches: 10. CDR1 is WSHSY and CDR2 is SAAADI in the germline V gene. This CDR3 spans 15 amino acids. In DNA, the CDR3 is TGCGCCAGCAGCACCCCGGGACAGGGTCTGTACGAGCAGTACTTC. This codes for CASSTPGQGLYEQYF.

This clonotype was recorded at least ten times. The chain recombines TRBV10-1 with TRBJ2-1; 10 bases align to TRBD2. Germline V lookup: CDR1 WNHNN, CDR2 SYGVQD (reference sequence). With 4 bases clipped from V and 0 bases from J, the junction kept 15 bases outside the gene matches. The CDR3 length is 20 residues. In DNA form, the CDR3 reads TGCGCCAGCAGTGGACGACTGTTCAGCGGGGGGGAGAGCTCCTACAATGAGCAGTTCTTC. This translates into CASSGRLFSGGESSYNEQFF.

This chain's CDR3 is CASNPHHNYNEQFF. The CDR3 coding sequence is TGTGCCAGCAACCCCCACCATAACTACAATGAGCAGTTCTTC. The chain carries TRBV12-3 or TRBV12-4 and TRBJ2-1, with D unresolved. The CDR3 runs 14 residues. The germline V and J ends were trimmed by 7 bases and 3 bases, with 13 bases remaining between them.

Turning to this clonotype: Just one base apart from a much larger clone, this may be a read error. The V and J genes are TRBV7-9 and TRBJ2-1, with no clear D. The V gene lost 5 bases and the J gene lost 12 bases, with 20 bases spanning the gap. CDR3 length equals 14 residues. Germline V gene lookup returns CDR1 SEHNR and CDR2 FQNEAQ (reference sequence). CDR3 DNA sequence: TGTGCCAGCAGCCCCCCGACCTGGTTGATTGGGCAGTTCTTC. Its protein product is CASSPPTWLIGQFF.

This clonotype was counted ten times or more. This chain connects TRBV12-3 or TRBV12-4 to TRBJ1-1, with D uncertain. The V end was cut by 5 bases, the J end by 1 base, with 8 bases between. The CDR3 loop spans 13 amino acids. The CDR3 sequence: CASSPRPNTEAFF. In DNA form, the CDR3 reads TGTGCCAGCAGTCCAAGGCCGAACACTGAAGCTTTCTTT.

This clonotype was counted ten times or more. The chain recombines TRBV2 with TRBJ2-1; 14 bases match TRBD2. The CDR3 is 16 amino acids. The germline gives CDR1 SNHLY, CDR2 FYNNEI. V shed 7 bases and J 7 bases; nucleotides not matched to a gene: 9. Written as DNA, the CDR3 is TGTGCCAGCACCGGGACTAGCGGGAGTGTAGGGAATGAGCAGTTCTTC. This codes for CASTGTSGSVGNEQFF.

Comment on this clonotype: A single base separates this from a much larger clone, so it may be a read error. This chain connects TRBV9 to TRBJ2-7; maybe TRBD2 (6 bases). The CDR3 contains 15 residues. Germline values: CDR1 SGDLS, CDR2 YYNGEE. V lost 7 bases, J lost 2 bases, and 19 bases lay in between. The CDR3 loop reads CASAPEGRSTYEQYF. CDR3 nucleotide sequence: TGTGCCAGCGCACCGGAGGGACGGTCGACCTACGAGCAGTACTTC.

The table lists this clonotype with many counts. The chain's CDR3 is CASSLPVAGNTIYF. In DNA form, the CDR3 reads TGTGCCAGCAGTTTACCGGTAGCTGGAAACACCATATATTTT. The rearrangement links TRBV28 to TRBJ1-3; D gene unclear. The V end was cut by 2 bases, the J end by 2 bases, with 7 bases between. Germline V gene sequence: CDR1 MDHEN, CDR2 SYDVKM. The CDR3 has 14 residues.

In its sample, this clonotype was seen a few times. CDR3 in DNA: TGCGCCAGCAGCCAAGATGGCAGATCCGGGACCCCCAATGAGCAGTTCTTC. Translating it yields CASSQDGRSGTPNEQFF. The chain couples TRBV4-1 to TRBJ2-1; D tentatively fits TRBD1 or TRBD2 (5 bases each). The CDR3 is made up of 17 amino acids. Deletions cut 0 bases from V and 6 bases from J, with 18 bases between. Per the germline V gene, CDR1 is MGHRA and CDR2 is YSYEKL.

This clonotype appeared a few times. V and J are TRBV27 and TRBJ2-5, with D hard to call. Trimming shortened V by 6 bases and J by 1 base, and 15 bases separated the two germline ends. Germline V CDR1 and CDR2: MNHEY, SMNVEV (reference sequence). The CDR3 is 15 residues long. The CDR3, as DNA: TGTGCCAGCAGCCCCATCTTGGGTTTCCAAGAGACCCAGTACTTC. Translated, it gives CASSPILGFQETQYF.

The chain employs TRBV30 and TRBJ1-1, with 8 bases aligning to TRBD1. The J segment lost 5 bases and the V segment lost 3 bases, leaving 8 bases of the junction unmatched. Germline values: CDR1 GTSNPN, CDR2 SVGIG (reference sequence). The CDR3 is made up of 14 amino acids. For the CDR3, the DNA is TGTGCCTGGAGGCTACAGGGGGTTGGGACTGAAGCTTTCTTT. Its translation: CAWRLQGVGTEAFF.

This clonotype was seen more than once but under ten times. This chain links TRBV7-9 with TRBJ2-4; D is perhaps TRBD1 or TRBD2 (6 bases each). The CDR3 contains 17 residues. Germline V lookup: CDR1 SEHNR, CDR2 FQNEAQ (reference sequence). Trimming pared 5 bases from V and 0 bases from J, leaving 17 bases between. CDR3 DNA: TGTGCCAGCAGCCGCGAGGGGGGTTGGGAAGCCAAAAACATTCAGTACTTC. Amino acid sequence: CASSREGGWEAKNIQYF.

There are many counts of this clonotype. The V call is TRBV20-1, the J call TRBJ2-1; TRBD1 might be the D (6 bases). The CDR3 spans 14 residues. Trimming stripped 5 bases from V and 5 bases from J, with 16 bases between. The V gene's germline CDR1 is DFQATT and CDR2 SNEGSKA (reference sequence). CDR3 in DNA: TGCAGTGCTGACCAGATACAGGGAAACAATGAGCAGTTCTTC. Translated, it gives CSADQIQGNNEQFF.

In this sample, this clonotype turned up many times. This chain connects TRBV4-1 to TRBJ2-5, with D perhaps matching TRBD2 (6 bases). The CDR3 has 15 amino acids. V dropped 4 bases and J dropped 0 bases, with 12 bases sitting between them. CDR1 MGHRA and CDR2 YSYEKL come from the germline V gene. Written as DNA, the CDR3 is TGCGCCAGCAGCCCCCTTGGCGGGAACCAAGAGACCCAGTACTTC. Translated: CASSPLGGNQETQYF.

This clonotype was seen many times. The rearrangement uses TRBV12-3 or TRBV12-4 and TRBJ1-2; 7 nucleotides line up with TRBD1. Trimming took 6 bases from V and 8 from J; bases not matched to a gene: 18. The CDR3 loop spans 16 amino acids. The CDR3 region is CASSSSGGRSIQGYTF. The CDR3 bases are TGTGCCAGCAGCTCTTCAGGGGGGCGCAGCATCCAGGGCTACACCTTC.

A word on this clonotype: It may be a read error: a sequence one base away is much more abundant. The chain couples TRBV30 to TRBJ2-1; the D is unclear. Germline values: CDR1 GTSNPN, CDR2 SVGIG (reference sequence). V was cut by 4 bases and J by 2 bases, with 12 bases left in between. The CDR3 is 14 amino acids. CDR3 amino acids: CAWNELGPYNEQFF. For the CDR3, the DNA is TGTGCCTGGAATGAGCTGGGCCCCTACAATGAGCAGTTCTTC. Full variable domain (rest looked up from reference TRBV30 and TRBJ2-1): SQTIHQWPATLVQPVGSPLSLECTVEGTSNPNLYWYRQAAGRGLQLLFYSVGIGQISSEVPQNLSASRPQDRQFILSSKKLLLSDSGFYLCAWNELGPYNEQFFGPGTRLTVL.

CDR3 nucleotide sequence: TGTGCCAGCAGTTCCCCTACCCTGGGGTACACCGGGGAGCTGTTTTTT. The encoded protein is CASSSPTLGYTGELFF. The V and J genes are TRBV28 and TRBJ2-2; D is ambiguous. The germline gives CDR1 MDHEN, CDR2 SYDVKM. Trimming removed 4 bases from V and 3 bases from J, with 15 bases in between. This CDR3 has 16 amino acids.

This clonotype was seen many times. The V gene is TRBV7-9, the J gene TRBJ1-4; weak D call: TRBD1 (6 bases). Germline V CDR1 and CDR2: SEHNR, FQNEAQ (reference sequence). The CDR3 runs 14 residues. V was clipped by 2 bases and J by 8 bases, with 12 bases between them. CDR3 protein: CASSLQGPTEKLFF. CDR3 DNA sequence: TGTGCCAGCAGCTTACAGGGGCCCACGGAAAAACTGTTTTTT.

The rearrangement joins TRBV19 to TRBJ1-4, with D maybe TRBD1 (6 bases). The CDR3 covers 18 residues. Germline V CDR1 and CDR2: LNHDA, SQIVND (reference sequence). V lost 2 bases, J lost 0 bases, and 16 bases lay in between. The chain's CDR3 is CASSIRPTDRPTNEKLFF. In nucleotides, the CDR3 is TGTGCCAGTAGTATACGACCGACAGACAGGCCAACTAATGAAAAACTGTTTTTT.

This clonotype was recorded many times. The rearrangement uses TRBV30 and TRBJ2-1, with D unresolved. Deletions cut 5 bases from V and 9 bases from J, with 17 bases between. CDR1 GTSNPN and CDR2 SVGIG come from the germline V gene (reference sequence). The CDR3 is made up of 13 amino acids. The CDR3 region is CAWFGGPFGEQFF. CDR3 DNA sequence: TGTGCCTGGTTTGGCGGCCCCTTCGGTGAGCAGTTCTTC.

This clonotype has more than one count but fewer than ten. A read error may be the cause here, since a much bigger clone is one base away. V is TRBV9 and J is TRBJ2-1; 8 bases agree with TRBD1. Trimming took 4 bases from V and 8 from J; bases not matched to a gene: 2. CDR3 length equals 12 residues. CDR1 SGDLS and CDR2 YYNGEE come from the germline V gene. The CDR3 DNA sequence: TGTGCCAGCAGCATACAGGGGGATGAGCAGTTCTTC. The encoded protein is CASSIQGDEQFF.

Many counts were recorded for this clonotype. The V call is TRBV11-3, the J call TRBJ2-5; D may be TRBD2 (6 bases). The length of the CDR3 is 15 residues. V was trimmed by 2 bases and J by 4 bases, leaving 14 bases between them. Germline V lookup: CDR1 SGHNT, CDR2 YENEEA. CDR3 DNA sequence: TGTGCCAGCAGCTTACATCGGAGGGGATTAGAGACCCAGTACTTC. It encodes CASSLHRRGLETQYF.

This clonotype appeared many times. The chain is built from TRBV19 and TRBJ1-2, with a weak D call TRBD1 (6 bases). V gave up 4 bases and J gave up 7 bases, with 13 bases separating them. The CDR3 has 13 amino acids. Germline V gene data show CDR1 as LNHDA and CDR2 as SQIVND (reference sequence). The CDR3 sequence is CASSKAGVTGYTF. For the CDR3, the DNA is TGTGCCAGTAGTAAGGCAGGGGTTACTGGCTACACCTTC.

The chain employs TRBV6-2 or TRBV6-3 and TRBJ1-3; D not certain. Germline-derived CDR1 and CDR2 are MNHEY and SVGEGT. This CDR3 contains 15 residues. Trimming took off 2 bases at V and 0 bases at J, with 8 bases between the two ends. CDR3 protein: CASSYGPVSGNTIYF. The CDR3 nucleotides read TGTGCCAGCAGTTACGGTCCAGTCTCTGGAAACACCATATATTTT.